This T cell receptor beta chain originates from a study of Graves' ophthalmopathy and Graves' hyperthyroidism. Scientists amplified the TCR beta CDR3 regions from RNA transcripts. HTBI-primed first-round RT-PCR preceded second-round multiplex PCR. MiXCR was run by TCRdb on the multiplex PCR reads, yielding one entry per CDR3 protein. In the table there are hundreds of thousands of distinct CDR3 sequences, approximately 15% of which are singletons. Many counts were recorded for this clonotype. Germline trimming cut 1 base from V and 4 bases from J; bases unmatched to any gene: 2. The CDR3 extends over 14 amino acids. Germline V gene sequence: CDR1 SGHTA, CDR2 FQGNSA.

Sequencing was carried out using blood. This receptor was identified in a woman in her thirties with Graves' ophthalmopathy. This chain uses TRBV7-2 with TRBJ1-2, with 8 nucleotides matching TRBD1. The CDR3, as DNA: TGTGCCAGCAGCTTAGGGGGACAGGCCTATGGCTACACCTTC. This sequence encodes CASSLGGQAYGYTF.